These 30 T cell receptor beta chains were sequenced from one sample in a study of T cell repertoires in cytomegalovirus infection. TCRdb reprocessed the reads via MiXCR and lists one record per CDR3 protein. The profile shows around 770,000 distinct CDR3 sequences, roughly 28% of them singletons. Which antigens these TCRs recognize remains unknown. The starting material was cultured CD8+ T cells from PBMCs, obtained from culture after CMV antigen stimulation. These receptor sequences come from a human donor in good health (CMV status not recorded). Some clones in this sample may be carry-over from other donors' samples.

This clonotype was seen more than once but under ten times. V usage is TRBV27 and J usage is TRBJ1-5, with 8 bases lining up with TRBD1. The length of the CDR3 is 16 residues. Germline V gene data show CDR1 as MNHEY and CDR2 as SMNVEV (reference sequence). J was trimmed by 6 bases and V by 0 bases; bases with no gene match: 7. As DNA, the CDR3 is TGTGCCAGCAGTTTATCGGCAGGGGGCTATGGTCAGCCCCAGCATTTT. The encoded protein is CASSLSAGGYGQPQHF.

The gene calls are TRBV27 and TRBJ1-1; no clear D gene. The V and J ends lost 3 bases and 0 bases respectively, with 14 bases between them. The CDR3 is 16 residues long. Germline CDR1 is MNHEY and CDR2 is SMNVEV (reference sequence). This CDR3 is CASSFTRWAMNTEAFF. The CDR3 region has the DNA TGTGCCAGCAGTTTCACTAGGTGGGCCATGAACACTGAAGCTTTCTTT.

This clonotype was observed at least ten times. This chain joins TRBV7-6 and TRBJ2-3; D remains ambiguous. CDR1 and CDR2 (germline): SGHVS, FNYEAQ. The V and J ends lost 1 base and 1 base respectively, with 6 bases between them. The CDR3 is made up of 14 amino acids. CDR3 nucleotides: TGTGCCAGCAGCTTAGTGACCGGCACAGATACGCAGTATTTT. Amino acids: CASSLVTGTDTQYF.

The chain recombines TRBV20-1 with TRBJ2-1; 14 bases fit TRBD2. The junction had 14 bases not matched to a gene; V was cut back by 3 bases and J by 4 bases. Germline assignment: CDR1 DFQATT and CDR2 SNEGSKA (reference sequence). This CDR3 comprises 19 residues. The CDR3 sequence is CSASSNRLAGGQGYNEQFF. The DNA for the CDR3 is TGCAGTGCTAGTTCTAATCGACTAGCGGGGGGGCAGGGATACAATGAGCAGTTCTTC.

This chain connects TRBV12-3 or TRBV12-4 to TRBJ1-1; D not resolved. This CDR3 spans 13 amino acids. V lost 5 bases and J 4 bases, leaving 11 bases between the germline ends. This chain's CDR3 is CASSPTLGTEAFF. The CDR3 DNA is TGTGCCAGCAGTCCGACACTTGGCACTGAAGCTTTCTTT.

V is TRBV9 and J is TRBJ2-1; the match to TRBD2 covers 8 bases. The V segment lost 0 bases and the J segment 7 bases; nucleotides outside the gene matches: 9. This CDR3 is 16 amino acids long. CDR1 and CDR2 from the germline V gene are SGDLS and YYNGEE. In DNA, the CDR3 is TGTGCCAGCAGCGTAGGGGGCGGGGGGTCGCGGAATGAGCAGTTCTTC. This codes for CASSVGGGGSRNEQFF.

The gene calls are TRBV24-1 and TRBJ2-2; 10 bases match TRBD1. This CDR3 contains 15 residues. Germline CDR1 reads KGHDR; CDR2 reads SFDVKD. The V gene end was trimmed by 7 bases and the J gene end by 3 bases; junction bases not matched to a gene: 4. The CDR3 loop reads CATRDRGLDTGELFF. The CDR3 bases are TGTGCCACCAGAGACAGGGGGCTCGACACCGGGGAGCTGTTTTTT.

This chain uses TRBV6-6 with TRBJ1-2; 9 bases are a match to TRBD1. The length of the CDR3 is 15 residues. V lost 2 bases, J lost 6 bases, and 7 bases stayed unmatched. Germline V gene lookup returns CDR1 MNHNY and CDR2 SVGAGI (reference sequence). The CDR3 DNA sequence: TGTGCCAGCAGTTACGGACAGGGGATCCTTGATGGCTACACCTTC. Its protein is CASSYGQGILDGYTF.

The chain links TRBV5-4 to TRBJ2-1; TRBD2 might be the D (7 bases). The CDR3 runs 15 residues. Between the trimmed V and J ends, which lost 2 bases and 7 bases, there was a span of 16 bases. Germline CDR1 SGHNT, CDR2 YYREEE (reference sequence). DNA of the CDR3: TGTGCCAGCAGCTTAGCTTTGCGGGGGCTAAATGAGCAGTTCTTC. It specifies CASSLALRGLNEQFF.

This clonotype was picked up many times. The chain employs TRBV7-9 and TRBJ2-3; 14 bases map to TRBD2. Germline V CDR1 and CDR2: SEHNR, FQNEAQ (reference sequence). This CDR3 has 19 amino acids. Trimming at V came to 5 bases and at J to 5 bases, leaving 15 bases not matched to a gene. This CDR3 is CASSRPNPGLAGERDTQYF. Here the CDR3 DNA reads TGTGCCAGCAGCCGGCCTAATCCGGGACTAGCGGGGGAGAGAGATACGCAGTATTTT.

This clonotype has a handful of counts. The DNA of the CDR3 is TGTGCCAGCAGTGAATCGGCAGGGCTAATCCACGAGCAGTACTTC. This sequence encodes CASSESAGLIHEQYF. The gene calls are TRBV6-1 and TRBJ2-7; D is perhaps TRBD1 (5 bases). The V and J ends lost 2 bases and 5 bases respectively, with 16 bases between them. The CDR3 consists of 15 residues. From germline, CDR1 is MNHNS and CDR2 SASEGT.

This clonotype was found many times. This chain joins TRBV7-6 and TRBJ1-6; D uncertain. Germline V gene lookup returns CDR1 SGHVS and CDR2 FNYEAQ. V was cut by 1 base and J by 9 bases, with 13 bases left in between. CDR3 length: 15 residues. CDR3 region: CASSLGGGSGSPLHF. The DNA for the CDR3 is TGTGCCAGCAGCTTAGGAGGCGGGAGTGGTTCACCCCTCCACTTT.

Ten or more counts support this clonotype. The V and J genes are TRBV27 and TRBJ2-7; D remains unclear. V shed 6 bases and J shed 3 bases, with 12 bases lying between them. Germline V gene data show CDR1 as MNHEY and CDR2 as SMNVEV (reference sequence). This CDR3 comprises 13 residues. The CDR3 loop is CASSPGGGYEQYV. CDR3 in DNA: TGTGCCAGCAGCCCCGGTGGCGGCTACGAGCAGTACGTC.

The chain carries TRBV7-8 and TRBJ1-2, with D tentatively TRBD1 (5 bases). The CDR3 contains 14 residues. Germline loops: CDR1 SGHVS, CDR2 FQNEAQ. Trimming pared 1 base from V and 8 bases from J, leaving 14 bases between. DNA of the CDR3: TGTGCCAGCAGCTTAGTTTTCCATGGGGACGGCTACACCTTC. It is translated as CASSLVFHGDGYTF.

About this clonotype: It may be a read error: a sequence one base away is much more abundant. J is TRBJ1-6 and V is TRBV7-9; D is possibly TRBD1 (5 bases). Between the trimmed V and J ends, which lost 3 bases and 3 bases, there was a span of 15 bases. The CDR3 length is 17 residues. CDR1 and CDR2 (germline): SEHNR, FQNEAQ (reference sequence). As DNA, the CDR3 is TGTGCCAGCAGCTTGTCGAGTATGGGACTCTATAATTCACCCCTCCACTTT. It codes for CASSLSSMGLYNSPLHF.

This clonotype turned up a few times. V is TRBV6-2 or TRBV6-3 and J is TRBJ1-1, with D uncertain. Per the germline V gene, CDR1 is MNHEY and CDR2 is SVGEGT. With 8 bases removed from V and 0 bases from J, the gap between germline ends came to 13 bases. The CDR3 runs 14 residues. The CDR3 region has the DNA TGTGCCAGCCGGTTCGAGCCCATGAACACTGAAGCTTTCTTT. Residues: CASRFEPMNTEAFF.

This clonotype was seen many times. The rearrangement links TRBV7-3 to TRBJ2-1; D might be TRBD2 (6 bases). Trimming removed 0 bases at V and 4 bases at J, with 10 bases between. This CDR3 is 15 amino acids long. The germline V gene has CDR1 SGHTA and CDR2 FQGTGA. The CDR3 loop reads CASSLTSAGYNEQFF. CDR3 nucleotide sequence: TGTGCCAGCAGCTTAACTAGCGCGGGGTACAATGAGCAGTTCTTC.

The chain combines TRBV9 with TRBJ2-2; maybe TRBD2 (6 bases). The V gene's germline CDR1 is SGDLS and CDR2 YYNGEE. Between the trimmed V and J ends, which lost 3 bases and 3 bases, there was a span of 9 bases. The CDR3 sequence is 14 residues long. CDR3 region: CASSGRLDTGELFF. In nucleotides, the CDR3 is TGTGCCAGCAGCGGAAGACTAGACACCGGGGAGCTGTTTTTT. The full variable domain, with the rest looked up from reference TRBV9 and TRBJ2-2, is DSGVTQTPKHLITATGQRVTLRCSPRSGDLSVYWYQQSLDQGLQFLIQYYNGEERAKGNILERFSAQQFPDLHSELNLSSLELGDSALYFCASSGRLDTGELFFGEGSRLTVL.

This clonotype was seen ten or more times. The rearrangement links TRBV7-8 to TRBJ2-1; 11 positions agree with TRBD2. The trim removed 5 bases at V and 2 bases at J, leaving 8 bases unmatched. CDR1 and CDR2 (germline): SGHVS, FQNEAQ. CDR3 size: 17 residues. DNA for the CDR3: TGTGCCAGCAGCCCCGCAGCACTAGCGGGGGCCTACAATGAGCAGTTCTTC. Translating it yields CASSPAALAGAYNEQFF.

The chain uses TRBV4-2 and TRBJ1-5, with 8 bases aligning to TRBD1. The CDR3 is made up of 16 amino acids. CDR1 is LGHNA, CDR2 YNFKEQ, per germline. The trim removed 3 bases at V and 5 bases at J, leaving 9 bases unmatched. The CDR3 here is CASSHLFQGAHQPQHF. In nucleotides, the CDR3 is TGTGCCAGCAGCCATTTATTTCAGGGGGCCCATCAGCCCCAGCATTTT.

This clonotype was seen more than once but under ten times. This chain uses TRBV12-3 or TRBV12-4 with TRBJ2-1; 10 bases agree with TRBD2. CDR3 size: 17 residues. The V segment lost 3 bases and the J segment 10 bases; nucleotides outside the gene matches: 15. The CDR3 DNA reads TGTGCCAGCAGTTTTCTCAGCGGGGGGGCCCCGATAGGCGAGCAGTTCTTC. Translation gives CASSFLSGGAPIGEQFF.

This clonotype showed up just a few times. V is TRBV7-9 and J is TRBJ1-2; D is possibly TRBD1 (6 bases). CDR3 length equals 17 residues. Germline V CDR1 and CDR2: SEHNR, FQNEAQ (reference sequence). The V gene lost 5 bases and the J gene lost 1 base, with 20 bases spanning the gap. The CDR3 protein is CASSPPPPRGINYGYTF. The CDR3 DNA reads TGTGCCAGCAGCCCACCACCCCCCAGGGGCATTAACTATGGCTACACCTTC.

This chain uses TRBV27 with TRBJ2-2; 9 bases align to TRBD2. Trimming cost V 8 bases and J 7 bases; bases outside gene matches: 8. CDR3 size: 14 residues. From germline, CDR1 is MNHEY and CDR2 SMNVEV (reference sequence). The chain's CDR3 is CASGAGGPNGELFF. For the CDR3, the DNA is TGTGCCAGCGGGGCGGGGGGGCCGAACGGGGAGCTGTTTTTT.

The chain combines TRBV29-1 with TRBJ1-2; no reliable D call. Per germline, CDR1 SQVTM and CDR2 ANQGSEA. This CDR3 has 11 amino acids. V dropped 4 bases and J dropped 6 bases, with 9 bases sitting between them. The CDR3 reads CSVAGPDGYTF. As DNA, the CDR3 is TGCAGCGTTGCTGGACCGGATGGCTACACCTTC.

The chain combines TRBV6-6 with TRBJ2-5, with 11 bases aligning to TRBD1. Germline CDR1 is MNHNY and CDR2 is SVGAGI (reference sequence). CDR3 length equals 19 residues. V gave up 3 bases and J gave up 5 bases; unmatched junction bases: 17. The CDR3 spells CASSYWSRDRGASWETQYF. The CDR3 DNA follows: TGTGCCAGCAGTTATTGGTCGCGGGACAGGGGGGCTAGTTGGGAGACCCAGTACTTC.

This clonotype was observed a few times. The rearrangement links TRBV27 to TRBJ1-5; no clear D. Germline V gives CDR1 MNHEY, CDR2 SMNVEV (reference sequence). The CDR3 has 13 residues. The germline V and J ends were trimmed by 5 bases and 4 bases, with 9 bases remaining between them. Written as DNA, the CDR3 is TGTGCCAGCAGTATGACGGATAATCAGCCCCAGCATTTT. It translates to CASSMTDNQPQHF.

As concerns this clonotype: A single base separates this from a much larger clone, so it may be a read error. V and J are TRBV6-6 and TRBJ2-1, with 7 bases aligning to TRBD2. The germline V gene encodes CDR1 MNHNY and CDR2 SVGAGI (reference sequence). CDR3 length equals 14 residues. With 8 bases clipped from V and 0 bases from J, the junction kept 4 bases outside the gene matches. The CDR3: CASGGESSYNEQFF. The CDR3 bases are TGTGCCAGCGGGGGGGAGAGCTCCTACAATGAGCAGTTCTTC.

The chain employs TRBV27 and TRBJ2-3; D possibly corresponds to TRBD2 (6 bases). Germline-derived CDR1 and CDR2 are MNHEY and SMNVEV (reference sequence). V was clipped by 7 bases and J by 0 bases, with 11 bases between them. There are 14 residues in the CDR3. In nucleotides, the CDR3 is TGTGCCAGCATCGGAGGGTTAAGCACAGATACGCAGTATTTT. It codes for CASIGGLSTDTQYF.

This clonotype was detected a few times. This chain connects TRBV7-8 to TRBJ2-4, with 13 bases that match TRBD2. The CDR3 consists of 18 residues. Germline assignment: CDR1 SGHVS and CDR2 FQNEAQ. V was clipped by 5 bases and J by 0 bases; unmatched bases: 7. The CDR3 nucleotides are TGTGCCAGCAGCGGACTAGCGGGGGCTCAGGGAGCCAAAAACATTCAGTACTTC. This sequence encodes CASSGLAGAQGAKNIQYF.

This clonotype was seen many times. The chain couples TRBV7-3 to TRBJ2-1; 7 bases map to TRBD1. This CDR3 comprises 16 residues. Germline-derived CDR1 and CDR2 are SGHTA and FQGTGA. Trimming took 0 bases from V and 4 from J; bases not matched to a gene: 6. CDR3 residues: CASSLTPGTEYNEQFF. The CDR3 DNA follows: TGTGCCAGCAGCTTAACCCCCGGGACAGAATACAATGAGCAGTTCTTC.